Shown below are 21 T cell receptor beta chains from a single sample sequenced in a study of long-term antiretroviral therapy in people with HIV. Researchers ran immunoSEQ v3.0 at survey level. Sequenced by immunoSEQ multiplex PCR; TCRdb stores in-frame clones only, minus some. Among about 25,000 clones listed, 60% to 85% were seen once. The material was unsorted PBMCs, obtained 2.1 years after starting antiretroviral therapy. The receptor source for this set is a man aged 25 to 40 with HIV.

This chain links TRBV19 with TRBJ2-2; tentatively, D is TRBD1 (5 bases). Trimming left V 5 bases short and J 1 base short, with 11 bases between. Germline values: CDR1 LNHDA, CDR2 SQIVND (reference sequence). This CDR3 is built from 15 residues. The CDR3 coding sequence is TGTGCCAGTAGTTTTACGACAGTGAACACCGGGGAGCTGTTTTTT. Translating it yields CASSFTTVNTGELFF.

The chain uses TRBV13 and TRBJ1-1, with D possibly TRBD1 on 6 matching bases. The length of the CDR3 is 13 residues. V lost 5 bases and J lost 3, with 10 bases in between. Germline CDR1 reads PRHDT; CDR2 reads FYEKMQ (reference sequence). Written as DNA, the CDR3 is TGTGCCAGCAGCCACGACAGGTACACTGAAGCTTTCTTT. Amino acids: CASSHDRYTEAFF.

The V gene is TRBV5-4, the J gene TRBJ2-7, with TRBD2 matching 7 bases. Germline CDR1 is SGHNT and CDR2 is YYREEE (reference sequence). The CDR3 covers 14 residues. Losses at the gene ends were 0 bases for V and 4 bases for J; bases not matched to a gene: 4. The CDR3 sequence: CASSLAQGGYEQYF. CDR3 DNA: TGTGCCAGCAGCTTGGCGCAGGGAGGGTACGAGCAGTACTTC.

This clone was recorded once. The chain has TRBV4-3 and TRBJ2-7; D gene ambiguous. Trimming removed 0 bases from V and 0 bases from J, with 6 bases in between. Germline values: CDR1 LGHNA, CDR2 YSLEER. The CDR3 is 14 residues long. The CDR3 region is CASSQDRYSYEQYF. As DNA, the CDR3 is TGCGCCAGCAGCCAAGATCGTTACTCCTACGAGCAGTACTTC.

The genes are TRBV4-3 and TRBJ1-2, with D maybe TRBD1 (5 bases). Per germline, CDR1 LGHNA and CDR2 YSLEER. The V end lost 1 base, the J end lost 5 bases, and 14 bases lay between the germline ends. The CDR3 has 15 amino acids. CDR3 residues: CASSQGVYGAYGYTF. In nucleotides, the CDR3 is TGCGCCAGCAGCCAAGGGGTTTATGGGGCATATGGCTACACCTTC.

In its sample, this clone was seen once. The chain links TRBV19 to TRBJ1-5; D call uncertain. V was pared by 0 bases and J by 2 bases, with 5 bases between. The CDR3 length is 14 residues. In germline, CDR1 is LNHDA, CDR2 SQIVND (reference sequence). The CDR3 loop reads CASSIDGGNQPQHF. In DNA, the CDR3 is TGTGCCAGTAGTATAGACGGTGGCAATCAGCCCCAGCATTTT.

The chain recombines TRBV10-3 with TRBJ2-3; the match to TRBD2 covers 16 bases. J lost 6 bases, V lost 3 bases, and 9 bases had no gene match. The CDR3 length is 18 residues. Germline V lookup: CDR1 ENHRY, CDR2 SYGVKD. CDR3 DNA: TGTGCCATCAGTGATTCAGGACCGGGACTAGCGGGGGGGGATACGCAGTATTTT. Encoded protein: CAISDSGPGLAGGDTQYF.

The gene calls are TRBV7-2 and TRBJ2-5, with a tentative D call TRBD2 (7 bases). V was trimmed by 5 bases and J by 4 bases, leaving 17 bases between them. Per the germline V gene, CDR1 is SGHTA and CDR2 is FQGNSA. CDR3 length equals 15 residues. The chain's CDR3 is CASSPRGGAGETQYF. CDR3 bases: TGTGCCAGCAGCCCCCGAGGGGGGGCAGGAGAGACCCAGTACTTC.

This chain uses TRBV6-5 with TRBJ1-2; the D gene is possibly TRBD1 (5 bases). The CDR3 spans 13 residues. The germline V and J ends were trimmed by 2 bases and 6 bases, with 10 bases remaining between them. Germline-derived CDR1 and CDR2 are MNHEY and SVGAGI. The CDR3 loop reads CASSYEGRDGYTF. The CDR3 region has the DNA TGTGCCAGCAGTTACGAGGGCAGGGATGGCTACACCTTC.

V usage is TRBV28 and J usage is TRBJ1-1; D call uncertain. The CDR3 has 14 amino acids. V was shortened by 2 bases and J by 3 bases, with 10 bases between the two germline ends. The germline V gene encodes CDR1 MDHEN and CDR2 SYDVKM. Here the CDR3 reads CASSLLGRDTEAFF. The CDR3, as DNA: TGTGCCAGCAGTTTACTGGGAAGGGACACTGAAGCTTTCTTT.

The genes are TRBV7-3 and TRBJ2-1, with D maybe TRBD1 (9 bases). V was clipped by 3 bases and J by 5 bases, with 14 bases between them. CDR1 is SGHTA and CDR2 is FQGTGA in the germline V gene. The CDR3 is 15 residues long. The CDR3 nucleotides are TGTGCCAGCAGCTTGGGACAGGGACTAGACAATGAGCAGTTCTTC. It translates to CASSLGQGLDNEQFF.

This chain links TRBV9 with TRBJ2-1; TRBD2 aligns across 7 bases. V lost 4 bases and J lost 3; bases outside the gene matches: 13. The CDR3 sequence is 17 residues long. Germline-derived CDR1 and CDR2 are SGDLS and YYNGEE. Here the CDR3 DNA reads TGTGCCAGCAGCTCCCGGGGGACGGGAGGATACTACAATGAGCAGTTCTTC. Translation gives CASSSRGTGGYYNEQFF.

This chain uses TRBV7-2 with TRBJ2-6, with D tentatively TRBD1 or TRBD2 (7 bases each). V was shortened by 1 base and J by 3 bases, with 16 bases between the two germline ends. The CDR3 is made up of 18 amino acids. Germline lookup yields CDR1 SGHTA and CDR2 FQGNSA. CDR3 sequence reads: CASSLVRGGKVGANVLTF. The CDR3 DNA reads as TGTGCCAGCAGCTTAGTCAGGGGGGGGAAGGTTGGGGCCAACGTCCTGACTTTC.

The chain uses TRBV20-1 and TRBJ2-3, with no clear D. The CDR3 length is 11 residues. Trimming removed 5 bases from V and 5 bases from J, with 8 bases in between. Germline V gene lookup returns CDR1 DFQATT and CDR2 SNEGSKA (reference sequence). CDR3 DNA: TGCAGTGCTGCAGTGGTAGATACGCAGTATTTT. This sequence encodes CSAAVVDTQYF.

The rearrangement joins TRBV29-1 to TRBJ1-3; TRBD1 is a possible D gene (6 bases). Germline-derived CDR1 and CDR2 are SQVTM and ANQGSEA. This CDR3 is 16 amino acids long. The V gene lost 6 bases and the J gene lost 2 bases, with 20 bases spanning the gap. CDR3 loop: CSVAGQSAGPGNTIYF. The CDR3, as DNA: TGCAGCGTCGCCGGACAGTCAGCCGGGCCTGGAAACACCATATATTTT.

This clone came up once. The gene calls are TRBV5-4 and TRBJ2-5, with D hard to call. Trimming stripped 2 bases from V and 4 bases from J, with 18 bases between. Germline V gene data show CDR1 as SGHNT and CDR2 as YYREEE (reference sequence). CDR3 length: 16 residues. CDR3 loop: CASSFGSRPGGETQYF. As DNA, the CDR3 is TGTGCCAGCAGCTTTGGTTCGAGACCTGGTGGAGAGACCCAGTACTTC.

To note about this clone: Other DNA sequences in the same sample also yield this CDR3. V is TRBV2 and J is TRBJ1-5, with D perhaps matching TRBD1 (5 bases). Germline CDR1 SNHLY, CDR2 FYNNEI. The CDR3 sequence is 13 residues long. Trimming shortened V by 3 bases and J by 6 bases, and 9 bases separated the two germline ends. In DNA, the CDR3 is TGTGCCAGCAGTGACAGGGAGGGTCAGCCCCAGCATTTT. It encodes CASSDREGQPQHF.

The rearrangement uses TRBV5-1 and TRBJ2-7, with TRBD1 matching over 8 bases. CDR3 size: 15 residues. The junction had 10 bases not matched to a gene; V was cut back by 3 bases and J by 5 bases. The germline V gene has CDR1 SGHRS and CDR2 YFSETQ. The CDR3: CASSWAGQVGDEQYF. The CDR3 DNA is TGCGCCAGCAGCTGGGCGGGACAGGTAGGGGACGAGCAGTACTTC.

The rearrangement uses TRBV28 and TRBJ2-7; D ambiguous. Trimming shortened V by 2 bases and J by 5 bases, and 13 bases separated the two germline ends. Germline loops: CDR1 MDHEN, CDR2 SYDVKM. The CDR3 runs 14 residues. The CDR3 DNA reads TGTGCCAGCAGTTTAACCCCAGGTCGACACGAGCAGTACTTC. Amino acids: CASSLTPGRHEQYF.

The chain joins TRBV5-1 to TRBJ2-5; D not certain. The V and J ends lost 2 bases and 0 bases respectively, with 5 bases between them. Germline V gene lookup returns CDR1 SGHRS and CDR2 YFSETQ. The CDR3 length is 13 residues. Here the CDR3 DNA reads TGCGCCAGCAGCTTAAGGTACCAAGAGACCCAGTACTTC. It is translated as CASSLRYQETQYF. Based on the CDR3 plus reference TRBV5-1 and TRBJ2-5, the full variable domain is KAGVTQTPRYLIKTRGQQVTLSCSPISGHRSVSWYQQTPGQGLQFLFEYFSETQRNKGNFPGRFSGRQFSNSRSEMNVSTLELGDSALYLCASSLRYQETQYFGPGTRLLVL.

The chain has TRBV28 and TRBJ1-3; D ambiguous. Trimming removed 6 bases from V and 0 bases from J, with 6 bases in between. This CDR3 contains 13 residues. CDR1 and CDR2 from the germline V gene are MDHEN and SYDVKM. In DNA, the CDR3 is TGTGCCAGCAGGTGGGGCTCTGGAAACACCATATATTTT. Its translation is CASRWGSGNTIYF.